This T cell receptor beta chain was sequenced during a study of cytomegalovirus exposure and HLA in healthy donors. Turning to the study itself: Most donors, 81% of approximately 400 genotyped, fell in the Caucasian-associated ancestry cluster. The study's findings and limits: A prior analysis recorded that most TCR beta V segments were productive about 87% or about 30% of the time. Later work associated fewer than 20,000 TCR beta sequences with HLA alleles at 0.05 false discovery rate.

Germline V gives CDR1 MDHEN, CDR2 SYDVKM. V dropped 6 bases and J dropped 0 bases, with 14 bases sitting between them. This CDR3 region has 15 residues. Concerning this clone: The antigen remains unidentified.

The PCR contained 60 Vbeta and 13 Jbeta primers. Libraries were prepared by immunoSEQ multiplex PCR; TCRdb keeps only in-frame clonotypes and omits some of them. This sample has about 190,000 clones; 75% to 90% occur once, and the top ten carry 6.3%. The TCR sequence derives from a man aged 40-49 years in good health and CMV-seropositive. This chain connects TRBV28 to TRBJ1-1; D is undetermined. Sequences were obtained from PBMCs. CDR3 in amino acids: CASSKSLQVNTEAFF. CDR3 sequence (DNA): TGTGCCAGCAGCAAGAGCCTCCAGGTGAACACTGAAGCTTTCTTT.